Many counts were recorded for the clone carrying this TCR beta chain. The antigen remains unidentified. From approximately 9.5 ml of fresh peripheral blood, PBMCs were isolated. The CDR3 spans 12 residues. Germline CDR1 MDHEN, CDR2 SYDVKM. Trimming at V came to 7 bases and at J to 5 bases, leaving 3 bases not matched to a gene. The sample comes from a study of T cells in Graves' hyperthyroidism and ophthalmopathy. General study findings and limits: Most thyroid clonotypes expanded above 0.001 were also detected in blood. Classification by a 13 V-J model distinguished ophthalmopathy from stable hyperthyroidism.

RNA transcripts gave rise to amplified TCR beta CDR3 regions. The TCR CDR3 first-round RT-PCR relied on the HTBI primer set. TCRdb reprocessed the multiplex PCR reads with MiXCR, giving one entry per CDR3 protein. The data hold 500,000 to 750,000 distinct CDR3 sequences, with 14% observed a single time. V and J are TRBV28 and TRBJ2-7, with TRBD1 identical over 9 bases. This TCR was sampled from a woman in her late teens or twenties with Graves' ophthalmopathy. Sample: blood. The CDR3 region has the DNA TGTGCCAGCATAGGGGACAGGGACGAGCAGTACTTC. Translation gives CASIGDRDEQYF. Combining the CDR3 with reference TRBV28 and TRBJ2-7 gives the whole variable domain DVKVTQSSRYLVKRTGEKVFLECVQDMDHENMFWYRQDPGLGLRLIYFSYDVKMKEKGDIPEGYSVSREKKERFSLILESASTNQTSMYLCASIGDRDEQYFGPGTRLTVT.